This TCR beta chain was documented in a study of cytomegalovirus exposure and HLA in healthy donors. In the study overall: An earlier analysis found some 100 million unique TCR beta sequences from about 179 million T cells.

With regard to this clone: Its antigen is not known.

The CDR3 is 14 amino acids. Per germline, CDR1 LNHDA and CDR2 SQIVND (reference sequence). V shed 5 bases, J shed 3 bases, and the junction held 2 bases outside the gene matches. 60 Vbeta and 13 Jbeta primers were used in PCR. Here immunoSEQ multiplex PCR was the method, and the copy in TCRdb shows in-frame clones only, minus some. The table shows 200,000 to 250,000 clones, with 78% occurring only once. The study, taken as a whole, reports: The productive fraction for most TCR beta V segments was about 87% or about 30% in an earlier analysis. The study designated around 150 TCR beta chains cytomegalovirus-associated. Versus the approximately 700-donor mean, an Asian-associated ancestry cluster reportedly showed fewer N-insertions in a later analysis.

The receptor was derived from a boy younger than 18 in good health and CMV-seronegative. The chain is built from TRBV19 and TRBJ1-5; TRBD1 matches at 9 bases. The sequenced material came from PBMCs. CDR3 residues: CASSDRGVNQPQHF. The CDR3, as DNA: TGTGCCAGTAGTGACAGGGGGGTCAATCAGCCCCAGCATTTT. The variable domain in full, with the rest retrieved from reference TRBV19 and TRBJ1-5, is DGGITQSPKYLFRKEGQNVTLSCEQNLNHDAMYWYRQDPGQGLRLIYYSQIVNDFQKGDIAEGYSVSREKKESFPLTVTSAQKNPTAFYLCASSDRGVNQPQHFGDGTRLSIL.